The clone carrying this T cell receptor beta chain was observed at least ten times. The data originate from a study of T-cell reconstitution after alpha-beta-depleted transplantation in children. CDR3 length: 17 amino acids. The germline CDR1 and CDR2 sequences are SGDLS and YYNGEE. V was shortened by 1 base and J by 0 bases, with 14 bases between the two germline ends. The TCRbeta library was prepared with unique molecular identifiers. TCRdb itself ran the PCR reads through MiXCR, one entry per CDR3 protein. The profile covers roughly 100,000 distinct CDR3 sequences, with 7% to 9% appearing a single time and 6.9% taken by the ten largest.

The rearrangement links TRBV9 to TRBJ2-1, with D possibly TRBD1 on 6 matching bases. The TCR sequence derives from a human donor who donated a stem cell graft to a child with congenital amegakaryocytic thrombocytopenia. The sequencing here drew on PBMCs from the stem cell graft donor, taken from the stem cell graft. Here the CDR3 reads CASSVSTGPSSYNEQFF. The DNA of the CDR3 is TGTGCCAGCAGCGTATCAACAGGGCCTAGCTCCTACAATGAGCAGTTCTTC.